This T cell receptor beta chain was recorded in a study of blood T cell repertoires in COVID-19. For the study at large: T cells, B-cell-depleted T cells, or PBMCs provided the cDNA or gDNA that served as material.

V was pared by 3 bases and J by 2 bases, with 5 bases of the junction left unmatched. This CDR3 region has 15 residues. The germline V gene has CDR1 LGHNA and CDR2 YNFKEQ. Authors' data handling: How many nucleated cells were present was estimated from reference gene primer amplification. Libraries were prepared by immunoSEQ multiplex PCR; TCRdb keeps only in-frame clonotypes and omits some of them. V and J calls and clone size are given by that table; D and trimming were obtained from the DNA. The sample carries under 400,000 clones, around 87% recorded once. Seattle participants joined during active infection and were tracked over time.

The sequenced material came from peripheral blood. This TCR was recovered from a woman in her twenties or thirties with COVID-19, enrolled during active disease. The chain uses TRBV4-2 and TRBJ2-7; 9 bases match TRBD2. For the CDR3, the DNA is TGTGCCAGCAGCCATGAAGCGGGAGGTACCTACGAGCAGTACTTC. Translated: CASSHEAGGTYEQYF.